The rows below give T cell receptor beta chains drawn from one sample of a study of cytomegalovirus exposure and HLA in healthy donors. Repertoires were generated with immunoSEQ multiplex PCR, while TCRdb's copy carries only in-frame clones and drops some. The sample shows 160,000 or so clones, 80% to 85% of them seen only once. Material: PBMCs. These TCRs come from a man in his thirties or forties in good health and CMV-seropositive. CDR3s include the opening cysteine and the closing phenylalanine or tryptophan. A D gene is named only where the DNA matches it firmly. Clone size is not always given. Where it is, it says once, few, many or a class for expanded clones.

V gene	clone size	J gene	D gene	CDR3 DNA	CDR3 protein
TRBV6-5	-	TRBJ1-5	TRBD1	TGTGCCAGCAGAAGGGACAGGGACCAGCCCCAGCATTTT	CASRRDRDQPQHF
TRBV11-2	-	TRBJ2-2	TRBD2	TGTGCCAGCAGCTTATCATCTAGCGGGGCGAACACCGGGGAGCTGTTTTTT	CASSLSSSGANTGELFF
TRBV6-1	-	TRBJ2-7	-	TGTGCCAGCAGTGAACAAGGGGGAGAGCAGTACTTC	CASSEQGGEQYF
TRBV5-1	-	TRBJ2-2	-	TGCGCCAGCAGCCCGGGGGTGGATTCGAACACCGGGGAGCTGTTTTTT	CASSPGVDSNTGELFF
TRBV18	-	TRBJ2-5	-	TGTGCCAGCTCACCGGAGGTTTCGGAGACCCAGTACTTC	CASSPEVSETQYF
TRBV27	once	TRBJ2-5	-	TGTGCCAGCAGGCAAAGGGGGCAAGAGACCCAGTACTTC	CASRQRGQETQYF
TRBV29-1	-	TRBJ2-1	TRBD1	TGCAGCGCCGTGGCAGGGGGATACAATGAGCAGTTCTTC	CSAVAGGYNEQFF
TRBV7-3	few	TRBJ2-3	TRBD1	TGTGCCAGCAGCTTAAGCGGACAGGGCATTTATACGCAGTATTTT	CASSLSGQGIYTQYF
TRBV29-1	once	TRBJ1-3	-	TGCAGCGTTGAAGGACATCCGAGCTCTGGAAACACCATATATTTT	CSVEGHPSSGNTIYF
TRBV5-6	-	TRBJ1-2	TRBD1	TGTGCCAGCAGCACCCGGACAGGGCCGGCCTATGGCTACACCTTC	CASSTRTGPAYGYTF
TRBV28	-	TRBJ2-1	TRBD1	TGTGCCAGCAGGCGAGACAGGGTGATTTGGTTCTTC	CASRRDRVIWFF
TRBV9	-	TRBJ1-2	TRBD1	TGTGCCAGCAGCGCGGGGACAGGGAACTATGGCTACACCTTC	CASSAGTGNYGYTF
TRBV19	-	TRBJ2-3	TRBD1	TGTGCCAGTAACCCGGACAGGGCCTTCACAGATACGCAGTATTTT	CASNPDRAFTDTQYF
TRBV27	-	TRBJ2-7	TRBD1	TGTGCCAGCAGTCTAACCTTACCGGGACAGCAGTTCTACGAGCAGTACTTC	CASSLTLPGQQFYEQYF
TRBV19	-	TRBJ2-1	TRBD2	TGTGCCAGTATGGGGGGTCGGACTAGCGGGACGTACAATGAGCAGTTCTTC	CASMGGRTSGTYNEQFF
TRBV7-9	few	TRBJ1-5	TRBD1	TGTGCCAGCAGCTTAGCGGGGACAGGTAATCAGCCCCAGCATTTT	CASSLAGTGNQPQHF
TRBV4-3	-	TRBJ2-7	TRBD2	TGCGCCAGCATACGATGGACTAGCCCTTTGGGGGAGCAGTACTTC	CASIRWTSPLGEQYF
TRBV6-1	-	TRBJ2-7	TRBD1	TGTGCCAGCCAAGCTACGACAGGGGGCTCCTACGAGCAGTACTTC	CASQATTGGSYEQYF
TRBV5-1	-	TRBJ1-4	-	TGCGCCAGCAGCCCCAGGGCCTCAACTAATGAAAAACTGTTTTTT	CASSPRASTNEKLFF
TRBV19	-	TRBJ1-2	-	TGTGCCAGTAGTTTGAGCCTTCTAAGAGGCTACACCTTC	CASSLSLLRGYTF
TRBV2	-	TRBJ2-7	-	TGTGCCAGCAGTGAAACAGGGACCTTCTACGAGCAGTACTTC	CASSETGTFYEQYF
TRBV7-8	-	TRBJ2-7	TRBD2	TGTGCCAGCAGCTTAGCGCCCAGCGGGAGGTTCGACGAGCAGTACTTC	CASSLAPSGRFDEQYF
TRBV7-2	few	TRBJ2-1	-	TGTGCCAGCACCTACCAAAGCTCCTACAATGAGCAGTTCTTC	CASTYQSSYNEQFF
TRBV5-6	-	TRBJ1-2	TRBD1	TGTGCCAGCAGCCCAGGACAGGATCGTTATGGCTACACCTTC	CASSPGQDRYGYTF
TRBV5-6	few	TRBJ2-7	TRBD1	TGTGCCAGCAGCTTGATGGGACAGGGGGTCTACGAGCAGTACTTC	CASSLMGQGVYEQYF
TRBV19	-	TRBJ2-1	-	TGTGCCAGTAGTATGAGGGTTTCCTACAATGAGCAGTTCTTC	CASSMRVSYNEQFF
TRBV10-3	-	TRBJ1-5	-	TGTGCCATCAGTATGTCAGGGGATGGCAATCAGCCCCAGCATTTT	CAISMSGDGNQPQHF
TRBV18	-	TRBJ2-1	TRBD2	TGTGCCAGCTCACCAATTGAAGCGGGAGGAAGGAATGAGCAGTTCTTC	CASSPIEAGGRNEQFF
TRBV30	-	TRBJ2-1	-	TGTGCCTGGAGTCGACAGGTAAATGAGCAGTTCTTC	CAWSRQVNEQFF
TRBV11-2	-	TRBJ1-3	-	TGTGCCAGCCCGGCAGACAGCTCTGGAAACACCATATATTTT	CASPADSSGNTIYF
TRBV9	once	TRBJ2-3	-	TGTGCCAGCAGCCCCCGACAGGTTTCGAATACGCAGTATTTT	CASSPRQVSNTQYF
TRBV4-2	-	TRBJ2-7	-	TGTGCCAGCAGCCAAGATACCGGGAGTGGCACCTACGAGCAGTACTTC	CASSQDTGSGTYEQYF
TRBV5-8	-	TRBJ1-2	-	TGTGCCAGCAGCTTTTTCAGGACAGATGGCTACACCTTC	CASSFFRTDGYTF
TRBV5-4	-	TRBJ2-7	-	TGTGCCAGCAGCGTTCCGGGGGACGGAAACAAGCAGTACTTC	CASSVPGDGNKQYF
TRBV11-3	-	TRBJ1-2	TRBD1	TGTGCCAGCAGCAACTCAGGGGGTGATGGCTACACCTTC	CASSNSGGDGYTF
TRBV25-1	-	TRBJ2-7	TRBD1	TGTGCCAGCAGTGACCGTACCGGGACAGGGCGGGGAGAGCAGTACTTC	CASSDRTGTGRGEQYF
TRBV4-1	-	TRBJ2-7	-	TGCGCCAGCAGCCAATGGGGGGATCCCTCCTACGAGCAGTACTTC	CASSQWGDPSYEQYF
TRBV7-2	-	TRBJ2-2	-	TGTGCCAGCAGCTCGACTAGACGCACCGGGGAGCTGTTTTTT	CASSSTRRTGELFF
TRBV5-1	-	TRBJ1-1	TRBD1	TGCGCCAGCACGACAGGGTACGAAGCTTTCTTT	CASTTGYEAFF
TRBV28	-	TRBJ1-5	TRBD1	TGTGCCACAGGGGGTCGTAATAGCAATCAGCCCCAGCATTTT	CATGGRNSNQPQHF
TRBV5-4	once	TRBJ1-1	TRBD1	TGTGCCAGCAGGCCACAGGGGGCTCCTGAAGCTTTCTTT	CASRPQGAPEAFF
TRBV7-9	-	TRBJ2-1	-	TGTGCCATCCCGACATCTAATGAGCAGTTCTTC	CAIPTSNEQFF
TRBV2	-	TRBJ2-3	-	TGTGCCAGCAGTGGAGACATACGATCTAGCACAGATACGCAGTATTTT	CASSGDIRSSTDTQYF
TRBV23-1	-	TRBJ1-3	-	TGCGCCAGCAGTCAATCTGAGGGAAACACCATATATTTT	CASSQSEGNTIYF
TRBV4-3	-	TRBJ1-4	-	TGCGCCAGCAGCCAAGCGTGGGCGGAAAAACTGTTTTTT	CASSQAWAEKLFF
TRBV7-9	few	TRBJ2-2	TRBD1	TGTGCCAGCGAGCAGGGGGCGACCGGGGAGCTGTTTTTT	CASEQGATGELFF
TRBV18	-	TRBJ1-4	-	TGTGCCAGCGCACTCACAATGGGGCTCCCTAATGAAAAACTGTTTTTT	CASALTMGLPNEKLFF
TRBV6-5	-	TRBJ2-7	TRBD1	TGTGCCAGCAGACGGGACAGGGACCGGAACGAGCAGTACTTC	CASRRDRDRNEQYF
TRBV23-1	-	TRBJ1-5	-	TGCGCCAGCAGTCAAACATTCCAGCCCCAGCATTTT	CASSQTFQPQHF
TRBV11-1	-	TRBJ2-7	-	TGTGCCAGCAGCTTAGCGGGAGGGGGGTACGAGTTCTACGAGCAGTACTTC	CASSLAGGGYEFYEQYF
TRBV5-4	-	TRBJ2-7	TRBD1	TGTGCCAGCAGCTCTGGTGGACAGGGTTTTGGGGAGCAGTACTTC	CASSSGGQGFGEQYF
TRBV9	once	TRBJ2-3	TRBD2	TGTGCCAGCAGCGTAGCCGTGGGAGGGATGTCGGATACGCAGTATTTT	CASSVAVGGMSDTQYF
TRBV5-1	-	TRBJ1-5	-	TGCGCCAGCAGCTTGGGGGAGGGGCCCAGCATTAGCAATCAGCCCCAGCATTTT	CASSLGEGPSISNQPQHF
TRBV28	-	TRBJ2-2	-	TGTGCCAGCAGTCCCCCGTCCCGGGACACCGGGGAGCTGTTTTTT	CASSPPSRDTGELFF
TRBV18	-	TRBJ2-7	-	TGTGCCAGCTCACCACTACGTAACGGCTACGAGCAGTACTTC	CASSPLRNGYEQYF
TRBV19	-	TRBJ1-5	TRBD1	TGTGCCAGTAGTATAGCCCTGACAGGGTTTGAGCCCCAGCATTTT	CASSIALTGFEPQHF
TRBV5-1	-	TRBJ1-2	-	TGCGCCAGCAGCTTGGGGTTTGTAGGGGCCGACTATGGCTACACCTTC	CASSLGFVGADYGYTF